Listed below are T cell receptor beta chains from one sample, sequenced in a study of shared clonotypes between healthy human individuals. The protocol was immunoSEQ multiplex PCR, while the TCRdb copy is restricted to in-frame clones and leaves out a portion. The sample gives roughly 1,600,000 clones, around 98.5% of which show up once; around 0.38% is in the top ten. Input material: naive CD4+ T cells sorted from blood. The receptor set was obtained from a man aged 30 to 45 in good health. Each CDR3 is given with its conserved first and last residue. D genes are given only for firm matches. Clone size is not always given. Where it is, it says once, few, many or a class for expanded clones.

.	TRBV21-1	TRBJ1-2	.	CASSKAAGDFPYGYTF	TGTGCCAGCAGCAAAGCGGCAGGGGATTTTCCCTATGGCTACACCTTC
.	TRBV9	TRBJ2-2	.	CASSLRGVGGELFF	TGTGCCAGCAGCCTCCGAGGGGTCGGCGGGGAGCTGTTTTTT
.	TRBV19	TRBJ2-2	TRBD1	CASSYETGGRDTGELFF	TGTGCCAGTAGCTACGAGACAGGGGGTCGGGACACCGGGGAGCTGTTTTTT
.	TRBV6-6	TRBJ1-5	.	CASSSGGDSNQPQHF	TGTGCCAGCAGTTCTGGGGGGGATAGCAATCAGCCCCAGCATTTT
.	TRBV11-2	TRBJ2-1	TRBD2	CASSLTSGRNEQFF	TGTGCCAGCAGCTTGACTAGCGGGCGCAATGAGCAGTTCTTC
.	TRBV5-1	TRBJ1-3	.	CASSLEGYTGNTIYF	TGCGCCAGCAGCTTAGAGGGGTATACTGGAAACACCATATATTTT
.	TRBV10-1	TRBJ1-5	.	CASSESANGPQHF	TGCGCCAGCAGTGAGTCCGCCAATGGCCCCCAGCATTTT
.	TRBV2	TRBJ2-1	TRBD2	CAGWGTLAGDPGQFF	TGTGCCGGATGGGGAACTCTAGCGGGAGATCCGGGGCAGTTCTTC
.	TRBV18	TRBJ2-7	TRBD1	CASSPPGTDHSYEQYF	TGTGCCAGCTCACCACCAGGGACAGACCACTCCTACGAGCAGTACTTC
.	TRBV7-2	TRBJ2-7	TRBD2	CASSLALLAGLTYEQYF	TGTGCCAGCAGCTTAGCCCTACTAGCGGGATTGACCTACGAGCAGTACTTC
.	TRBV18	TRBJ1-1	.	CASSLGGNTEAFF	TGTGCCAGCTCACTTGGGGGAAACACTGAAGCTTTCTTT
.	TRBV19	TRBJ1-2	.	CASSNVRKNYGYTF	TGTGCCAGTAGTAATGTCAGAAAGAACTATGGCTACACCTTC
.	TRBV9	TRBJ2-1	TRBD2	CASSLRGSSYNEQFF	TGTGCCAGCAGTCTACGCGGGAGCTCCTACAATGAGCAGTTCTTC
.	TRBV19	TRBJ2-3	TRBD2	CASSTRLAGATDTQYF	TGTGCCAGTAGTACGCGGCTAGCGGGAGCGACAGATACGCAGTATTTT
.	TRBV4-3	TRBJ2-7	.	CASSQSLISSYEQYF	TGCGCCAGCAGCCAATCATTAATCTCATCCTACGAGCAGTACTTC
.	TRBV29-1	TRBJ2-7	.	CSVEAKGKYF	TGCAGCGTTGAAGCTAAGGGAAAGTACTTC
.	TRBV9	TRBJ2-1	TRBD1	CASSVGTGGSTNEQFF	TGTGCCAGCAGCGTAGGGACAGGGGGGTCGACCAATGAGCAGTTCTTC
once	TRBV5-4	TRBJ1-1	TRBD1	CASSQTGTGNLNTEAFF	TGTGCCAGCAGCCAAACCGGGACAGGGAACTTGAACACTGAAGCTTTCTTT
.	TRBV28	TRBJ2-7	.	CASSSRATGTVSYEQYF	TGTGCCAGCAGTTCCCGTGCCACAGGTACCGTTTCCTACGAGCAGTACTTC
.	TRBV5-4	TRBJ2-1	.	CASSSFPSGEQFF	TGTGCCAGCAGTTCATTTCCCTCGGGTGAGCAGTTCTTC
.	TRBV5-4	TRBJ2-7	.	CASSLEASAYEQYF	TGTGCCAGCAGCTTGGAGGCTAGCGCATACGAGCAGTACTTC
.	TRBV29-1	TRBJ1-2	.	CSVAPGLGGGYTF	TGCAGCGTTGCGCCGGGGTTGGGAGGTGGCTACACCTTC
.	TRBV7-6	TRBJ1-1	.	CASSQNTSPNTEAFF	TGTGCCAGCAGCCAGAACACTAGTCCGAACACTGAAGCTTTCTTT
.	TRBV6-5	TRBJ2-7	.	CASSYGQGGKNEQYF	TGTGCCAGCAGTTACGGTCAGGGGGGGAAGAACGAGCAGTACTTC
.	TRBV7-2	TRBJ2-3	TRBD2	CASSLARLAGAADTQYF	TGTGCCAGCAGCTTAGCGCGGCTAGCGGGAGCTGCAGATACGCAGTATTTT
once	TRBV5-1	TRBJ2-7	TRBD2	CASSLSPASAGGPDSYEQYF	TGCGCCAGCAGCTTGTCCCCAGCCAGCGCGGGGGGTCCTGATTCTTACGAGCAGTACTTC
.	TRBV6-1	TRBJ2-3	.	CASSGLSTDTQYF	TGTGCCAGCAGTGGCCTTAGCACAGATACGCAGTATTTT
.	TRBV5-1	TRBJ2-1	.	CASSLSAGGYNEQFF	TGCGCCAGCAGCTTGTCGGCAGGAGGCTACAATGAGCAGTTCTTC
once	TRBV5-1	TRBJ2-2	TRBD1	CASSPTGGWVGELFF	TGCGCCAGCAGCCCGACAGGGGGCTGGGTCGGGGAGCTGTTTTTT
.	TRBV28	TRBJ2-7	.	CASSLRSPGEQYF	TGTGCCAGCAGTTTAAGGTCCCCAGGCGAGCAGTACTTC
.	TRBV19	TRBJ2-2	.	CASSGRVMGTGELFF	TGTGCCAGTAGTGGGCGGGTTATGGGCACCGGGGAGCTGTTTTTT
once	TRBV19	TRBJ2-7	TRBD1	CASSISLGQGRNEQYF	TGTGCCAGTAGTATTAGTTTGGGACAGGGTCGAAACGAGCAGTACTTC
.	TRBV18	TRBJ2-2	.	CASSPENRVTGELFF	TGTGCCAGCTCACCAGAAAACAGGGTCACCGGGGAGCTGTTTTTT